This is a list of T cell receptor beta chains from one sample in a study of low-dose radiotherapy and immunotherapy resistance in tumors. Each CDR3 protein gets one entry after TCRdb re-called the reads with MiXCR. The sample consists of tens of thousands of distinct CDR3 sequences, 9.4% of them appearing once. Sequences were derived from PBMCs, sampled before treatment. Every receptor here comes from a male donor with prostate cancer. Each CDR3 is given with its conserved first and last residue. A D gene is named only where the DNA matches it firmly. Size values are once, few and many counts, or a class for expanded clones, and some rows have none.

>TRBJ2-3|TRBV7-2|many|15|TRBD1
CASSVMTGLADTQYF
TGTGCCAGCAGCGTAATGACAGGGCTGGCGGATACGCAGTATTTT
>TRBJ1-2|TRBV4-3|many|13|TRBD1
CASSQTGGYGYTF
TGCGCCAGCAGCCAAACAGGGGGCTATGGCTACACCTTC
>TRBJ2-3|TRBV9|many|12|NA
CASSVGDITQYF
TGTGCCAGCAGCGTAGGCGACATTACGCAGTATTTT
>TRBJ2-7|TRBV6-2/TRBV6-3|many|13|NA
CASRPSGPYEQYF
TGTGCCAGCAGGCCAAGCGGCCCCTACGAGCAGTACTTC
>TRBJ2-4|TRBV30|many|12|TRBD2
CAWESGGNIQYF
TGTGCCTGGGAATCGGGGGGAAACATTCAGTACTTC
>TRBJ2-3|TRBV28|many|15|NA
CASSFAGVRADTQYF
TGTGCCAGCAGTTTTGCCGGGGTACGGGCAGATACGCAGTATTTT
>TRBJ1-2|TRBV9|many|14|NA
CASSVGLLGSGYTF
TGTGCCAGCAGCGTGGGGCTTCTGGGGAGTGGCTACACCTTC
>TRBJ1-5|TRBV28|few|14|NA
CASTVSGGFLGQHF
TGTGCCAGTACAGTTTCAGGAGGGTTCCTGGGACAGCATTTT
>TRBJ2-6|TRBV7-8|many|18|NA
CASSFGGQFSSGANVLTF
TGTGCCAGCAGCTTCGGGGGACAATTTAGCTCTGGGGCCAACGTCCTGACTTTC
>TRBJ2-7|TRBV6-2/TRBV6-3|many|13|NA
CASSAGFASEQYF
TGTGCCAGCAGCGCTGGATTTGCTAGCGAGCAGTACTTC
>TRBJ2-5|TRBV28|many|17|NA
CASSSTYIARGGETQYF
TGTGCCAGCAGTTCCACTTATATAGCAAGAGGGGGGGAGACCCAGTACTTC
>TRBJ2-7|TRBV10-3|many|16|TRBD1
CAISEPTATGGYEQYF
TGTGCCATCAGTGAGCCGACGGCGACAGGGGGCTACGAGCAGTACTTC
>TRBJ2-5|TRBV4-1|many|14|TRBD1
CASSHGTAQETQYF
TGCGCCAGCAGCCATGGGACAGCTCAAGAGACCCAGTACTTC
>TRBJ2-3|TRBV15|many|15|NA
CATSRDRPSTDTQYF
TGTGCCACCAGCAGAGATAGGCCTAGCACAGATACGCAGTATTTT
>TRBJ2-7|TRBV6-2/TRBV6-3|NA|15|TRBD2
CASSYPGLAAYEQYF
TGTGCCAGCAGTTACCCGGGACTAGCGGCCTACGAGCAGTACTTC
>TRBJ2-7|TRBV28|few|14|TRBD1
CASALGRGLYEQYF
TGTGCCAGCGCCTTGGGCAGGGGGTTGTACGAGCAGTACTTC
>TRBJ2-3|TRBV28|many|12|NA
CASSLYQGTQYF
TGTGCCAGCAGTTTATACCAGGGAACACAGTATTTT
>TRBJ1-5|TRBV5-4|few|13|NA
CASSLDVNQPQHF
TGTGCCAGCAGCTTGGATGTCAATCAGCCCCAGCATTTT
>TRBJ1-1|TRBV7-2|many|15|NA
CASSLGDRRNTEAFF
TGCGCCAGCAGCTTGGGCGATAGGCGGAACACTGAAGCTTTCTTT
>TRBJ1-4|TRBV7-2|many|12|NA
CASSLDWGLLFF
TGTGCCAGCAGCTTAGACTGGGGTTTACTGTTTTTT
>TRBJ2-1|TRBV5-1|many|16|TRBD1
CASSRAQGVSYNEQFF
TGCGCCAGCAGCCGGGCACAGGGGGTATCCTACAATGAGCAGTTCTTC
>TRBJ2-7|TRBV29-1|many|11|NA
CSARSSYEQYF
TGCAGCGCGAGGAGCTCCTACGAGCAGTACTTC